The clone carrying this T cell receptor (beta chain) was detected a few times. Its target is not known. The trim removed 5 bases at V and 5 bases at J, leaving 5 bases unmatched. Looked up from germline, CDR1 is LNHDA and CDR2 is SQIVND (reference sequence). The CDR3 extends over 14 amino acids. Per the study methods: Filtering was not the same, since immunoSEQ gave junction-only sequences without quality scores. Measured with immunoSEQ multiplex PCR; TCRdb has only the in-frame clones, and not every one. That table furnishes V, J and clone size, whereas the DNA furnished D and trimming. The repertoire includes 190,000 or so clones, around 63% of them detected once, and 8% to 13% sits in the top ten. The entry originates in a study of shared clonotypes between healthy human individuals. Study outcomes and limitations: The small donor group covered limited genetic and exposure diversity.

The sequenced material came from memory CD4+ T cells sorted from blood. The subset: CD45RA-negative fraction. This clonotype was obtained from a man in his thirties or forties in good health. The chain uses TRBV19 and TRBJ1-5; TRBD1 agrees at 8 bases. Here the CDR3 DNA reads TGTGCCAGTAGTCACAGGGGGGGGGATCAGCCCCAGCATTTT. Amino acid sequence: CASSHRGGDQPQHF.